The 5 T cell receptor beta chains listed next were all sequenced from one sample in a study of T cell responses to AZD1222 COVID-19 vaccine. Only in-frame clones appear in the TCRdb table, and some are missing; sequencing was by immunoSEQ multiplex PCR. The sample lists fewer than 150,000 clones; about 90% were seen once. Sample: peripheral blood, taken on day 0 of AZD1222 vaccination. These receptors were obtained from an adult in good health.

A few counts support this clone. The gene calls are TRBV30 and TRBJ1-6; TRBD1 is a possible D gene (5 bases). The germline gives CDR1 GTSNPN, CDR2 SVGIG (reference sequence). The CDR3 consists of 14 residues. The germline V and J ends were trimmed by 0 bases and 9 bases, with 12 bases remaining between them. This CDR3 is CAWSVPLGVSPLHF. Here the CDR3 DNA reads TGTGCCTGGAGTGTACCCCTAGGGGTTTCACCCCTCCACTTT.

The V gene is TRBV7-2, the J gene TRBJ1-2, with D unclear. Per the germline V gene, CDR1 is SGHTA and CDR2 is FQGNSA. The CDR3 runs 14 residues. The germline V and J ends were trimmed by 2 bases and 4 bases, with 11 bases remaining between them. The CDR3 is CASSLMELLYGYTF. DNA for the CDR3: TGTGCCAGCAGCTTAATGGAGCTCCTCTATGGCTACACCTTC.

This chain connects TRBV28 to TRBJ2-7, with unresolved D. From germline, CDR1 is MDHEN and CDR2 SYDVKM. There are 10 residues in the CDR3. Trimming removed 6 bases at V and 3 bases at J, with 3 bases between. In DNA form, the CDR3 reads TGTGCCAGCAGGGGCTACGAGCAGTACTTC. Protein: CASRGYEQYF. Variable domain in full (rest from reference TRBV28 and TRBJ2-7): DVKVTQSSRYLVKRTGEKVFLECVQDMDHENMFWYRQDPGLGLRLIYFSYDVKMKEKGDIPEGYSVSREKKERFSLILESASTNQTSMYLCASRGYEQYFGPGTRLTVT.

The count of this clone is one. The chain combines TRBV19 with TRBJ2-7, with no clear D. The CDR3 is 12 amino acids. Germline loops: CDR1 LNHDA, CDR2 SQIVND (reference sequence). The V end was cut by 7 bases, the J end by 3 bases, with 10 bases between. CDR3 amino acids: CASTDRYYEQYF. The CDR3 DNA reads TGTGCCAGTACGGACCGGTACTACGAGCAGTACTTC.

The rearrangement uses TRBV5-1 and TRBJ2-7; no definite D call. Deletions cut 4 bases from V and 2 bases from J, with 16 bases between. Per the germline V gene, CDR1 is SGHRS and CDR2 is YFSETQ. CDR3 length equals 15 residues. The CDR3 DNA sequence: TGCGCCAGCAGCCCCTCTCGTTCTGTGGCCTACGAGCAGTACTTC. Its translation is CASSPSRSVAYEQYF.